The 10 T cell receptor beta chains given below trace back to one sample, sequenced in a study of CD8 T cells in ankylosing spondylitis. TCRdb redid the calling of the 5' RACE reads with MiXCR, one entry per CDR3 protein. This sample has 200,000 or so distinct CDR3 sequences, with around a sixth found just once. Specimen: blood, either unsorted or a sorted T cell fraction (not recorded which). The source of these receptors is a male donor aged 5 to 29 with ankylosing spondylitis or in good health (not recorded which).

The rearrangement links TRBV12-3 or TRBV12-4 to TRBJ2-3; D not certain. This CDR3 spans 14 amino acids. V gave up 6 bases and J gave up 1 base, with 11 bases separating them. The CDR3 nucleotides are TGTGCCAGCAGGATACTCTCTGGCACAGATACGCAGTATTTT. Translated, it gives CASRILSGTDTQYF.

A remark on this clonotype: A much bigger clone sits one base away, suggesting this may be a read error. CDR3 in amino acids: CSALIGVYGYTF. Here the CDR3 DNA reads TGCAGCGCCCTGATAGGGGTCTATGGCTACACCTTC. This rearrangement joins TRBV29-1 to TRBJ1-2; maybe TRBD1 (5 bases). This CDR3 has 12 residues. Germline V gives CDR1 SQVTM, CDR2 ANQGSEA. V lost 7 bases, J lost 4 bases, and 13 bases lay in between.

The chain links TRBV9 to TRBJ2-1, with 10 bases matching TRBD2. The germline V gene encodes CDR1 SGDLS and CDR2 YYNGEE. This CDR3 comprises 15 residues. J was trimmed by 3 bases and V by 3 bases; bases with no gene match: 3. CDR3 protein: CASSAAGGFYNEQFF. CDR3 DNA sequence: TGTGCCAGCAGCGCAGCGGGAGGGTTCTACAATGAGCAGTTCTTC.

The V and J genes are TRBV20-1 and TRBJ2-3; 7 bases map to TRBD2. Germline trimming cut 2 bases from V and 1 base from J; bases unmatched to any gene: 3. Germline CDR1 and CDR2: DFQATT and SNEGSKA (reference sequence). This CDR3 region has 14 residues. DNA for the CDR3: TGCAGTGCTAGATTTGCGGGAGGCACAGATACGCAGTATTTT. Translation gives CSARFAGGTDTQYF.

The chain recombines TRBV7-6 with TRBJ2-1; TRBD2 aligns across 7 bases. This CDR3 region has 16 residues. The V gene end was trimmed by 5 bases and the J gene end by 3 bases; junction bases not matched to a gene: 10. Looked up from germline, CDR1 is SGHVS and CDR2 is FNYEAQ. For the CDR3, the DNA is TGTGCCAGCAGCCTCCTGACTAGCTCGGACTACAATGAGCAGTTCTTC. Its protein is CASSLLTSSDYNEQFF. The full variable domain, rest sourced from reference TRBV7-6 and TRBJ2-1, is GAGVSQSPRYKVTKRGQDVALRCDPISGHVSLYWYRQALGQGPEFLTYFNYEAQQDKSGLPNDRFSAERPEGSISTLTIQRTEQRDSAMYRCASSLLTSSDYNEQFFGPGTRLTVL.

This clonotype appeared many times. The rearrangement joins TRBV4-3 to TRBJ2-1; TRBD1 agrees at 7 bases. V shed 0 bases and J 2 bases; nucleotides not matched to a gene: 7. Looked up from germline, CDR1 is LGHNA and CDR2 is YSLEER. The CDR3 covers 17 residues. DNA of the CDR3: TGCGCCAGCAGCCAAGAGGTCGAGGGACAGCCCTACAATGAGCAGTTCTTC. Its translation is CASSQEVEGQPYNEQFF.

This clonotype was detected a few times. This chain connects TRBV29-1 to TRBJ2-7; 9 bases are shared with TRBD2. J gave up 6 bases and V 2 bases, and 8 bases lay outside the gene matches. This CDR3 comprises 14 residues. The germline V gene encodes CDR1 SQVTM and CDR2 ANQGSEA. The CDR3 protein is CSVELPSGIPEQYF. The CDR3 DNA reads TGCAGCGTTGAACTCCCTAGCGGGATCCCCGAGCAGTACTTC.

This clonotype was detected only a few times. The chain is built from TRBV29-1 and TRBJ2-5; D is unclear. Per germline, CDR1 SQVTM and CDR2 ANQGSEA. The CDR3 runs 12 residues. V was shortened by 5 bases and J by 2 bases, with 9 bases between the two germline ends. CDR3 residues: CSVRRAQETQYF. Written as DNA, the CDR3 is TGCAGCGTTAGGAGAGCTCAAGAGACCCAGTACTTC.

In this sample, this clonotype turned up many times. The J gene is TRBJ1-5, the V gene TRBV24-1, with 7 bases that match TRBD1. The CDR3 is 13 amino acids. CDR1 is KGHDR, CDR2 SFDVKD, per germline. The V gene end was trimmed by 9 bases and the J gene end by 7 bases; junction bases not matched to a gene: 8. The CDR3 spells CATSGGGEQPQHF. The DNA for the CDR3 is TGTGCCACCTCCGGAGGGGGCGAGCAGCCCCAGCATTTT.

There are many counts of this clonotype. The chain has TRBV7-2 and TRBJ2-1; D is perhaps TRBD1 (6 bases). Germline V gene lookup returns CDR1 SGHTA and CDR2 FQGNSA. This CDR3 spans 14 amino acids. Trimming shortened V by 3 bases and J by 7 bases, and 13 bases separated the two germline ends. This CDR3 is CASSLVGAGNEQFF. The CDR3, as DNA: TGTGCCAGCAGCTTGGTGGGGGCCGGGAATGAGCAGTTCTTC.